These T cell receptor beta chains were read from a single sample in a study of regulatory T cells in long-lasting Graves disease. MiXCR, run by TCRdb on the multiplex PCR reads, gives a single entry per CDR3 protein. This sample has 440,000 or so distinct CDR3 sequences, with about a sixth found just once. These data were also filed under a second study, of T cells in Graves' hyperthyroidism and ophthalmopathy.

Sequenced material: peripheral blood mononuclear cells (PBMCs), taken at new diagnosis, from a patient treated with antithyroid drugs. These receptors originate from a young woman with Graves disease. Each CDR3 is given with its conserved first and last residue. The D gene is left open where the match is weak. Clone size is stated in some rows and not others, as once, few, many or a class when expanded.

NA	TRBV7-3	NA	TRBJ2-2	CASSTFSAGELFF	TGTGCCAGCAGCACCTTTAGCGCCGGGGAGCTGTTTTTT
many	TRBV5-1	NA	TRBJ1-1	CASSVTEGVNTEAFF	TGCGCCAGCAGCGTAACCGAAGGGGTGAACACTGAAGCTTTCTTT
few	TRBV11-2	TRBD2	TRBJ2-1	CASSLDRGLADF	TGTGCCAGCAGCTTAGATAGGGGACTAGCGGACTTC
many	TRBV20-1	TRBD2	TRBJ2-5	CSARTPRGEETQYF	TGCAGTGCTAGAACTCCGCGGGGGGAAGAGACCCAGTACTTC
many	TRBV18	TRBD1	TRBJ2-1	CASSPPGTVSYNEQFF	TGTGCCAGCTCACCGCCCGGGACAGTTAGCTACAATGAGCAGTTCTTC
many	TRBV28	TRBD1	TRBJ1-1	CASSFAGQGATEAFF	TGTGCCAGCAGTTTTGCGGGGCAGGGGGCAACTGAAGCTTTCTTT
NA	TRBV28	NA	TRBJ1-6	CASSLRTVINSPLHF	TGTGCCAGCAGTTTACGGACAGTAATCAATTCACCCCTCCACTTT
many	TRBV3-1	TRBD1	TRBJ1-1	CASSQPRDRGTEAFF	TGTGCCAGCAGCCAACCCCGGGACAGGGGAACTGAAGCTTTCTTT
many	TRBV29-1	NA	TRBJ2-2	CSVGGTQKRNTGELFF	TGCAGCGTTGGGGGGACCCAAAAACGGAACACCGGGGAGCTGTTTTTT
few	TRBV7-2	TRBD2	TRBJ2-1	CASSLVLAGTPEQFF	TGTGCCAGCAGCTTAGTACTAGCGGGAACGCCTGAGCAGTTCTTC
many	TRBV6-2/TRBV6-3	TRBD2	TRBJ2-3	CASSYPSGRAADADTQYF	TGTGCCAGCAGTTACCCTAGCGGGAGGGCCGCGGATGCAGATACGCAGTATTTT
many	TRBV7-2	NA	TRBJ2-2	CASTDPIRGSTGELFF	TGTGCCAGCACCGACCCAATAAGAGGGAGCACCGGGGAGCTGTTTTTT
many	TRBV7-9	TRBD2	TRBJ2-3	CASSLKLAGVDSGTDTQYF	TGTGCCAGCAGCTTAAAACTAGCGGGAGTCGATAGCGGCACAGATACGCAGTATTTT
many	TRBV20-1	NA	TRBJ2-5	CSARADPGTTTQETQYF	TGCAGTGCTAGAGCTGATCCCGGGACCACCACCCAAGAGACCCAGTACTTC
NA	TRBV19	TRBD1	TRBJ2-5	CASSPFLFQGAEETQYF	TGTGCCAGTAGCCCATTTTTGTTCCAGGGGGCAGAAGAGACCCAGTACTTC
NA	TRBV19	TRBD1	TRBJ1-5	CASSPWTGGRRSNQPQHF	TGTGCCAGTAGTCCCTGGACAGGGGGCCGAAGAAGCAATCAGCCCCAGCATTTT
many	TRBV7-9	NA	TRBJ2-3	CASSFGQDPDTQYF	TGTGCCAGCAGCTTCGGTCAGGACCCAGATACGCAGTATTTT
many	TRBV4-3	NA	TRBJ2-2	CASSQDATGELFF	TGCGCCAGCAGCCAAGATGCCACCGGGGAGCTGTTTTTT
NA	TRBV3-1	NA	TRBJ1-3	CASSRLGNTIYF	TGTGCCAGCAGCCGCCTCGGAAACACCATATATTTT
once	TRBV3-1	NA	TRBJ2-7	CASSIWGSEQYF	TGTGCCAGCAGCATATGGGGGTCCGAGCAGTACTTC
many	TRBV7-9	NA	TRBJ2-1	CASRGGSYNEQFF	TGTGCCAGCAGAGGGGGCTCCTACAATGAGCAGTTCTTC
many	TRBV20-1	TRBD1	TRBJ2-3	CSTGTGGLSGADTQYF	TGCAGTACCGGGACAGGGGGCCTTAGCGGGGCAGATACGCAGTATTTT
many	TRBV28	NA	TRBJ1-6	CASSLPRDSPLHF	TGTGCCAGCAGCCTCCCAAGGGATTCACCCCTCCACTTT
few	TRBV29-1	NA	TRBJ2-2	CSVTDKPNTGELFF	TGCAGCGTTACGGACAAACCGAACACCGGGGAGCTGTTTTTT
many	TRBV10-3	NA	TRBJ1-5	CAISPSFRDGVSISNQPQHF	TGTGCCATCAGTCCTTCTTTCCGGGACGGGGTGAGTATTAGCAATCAGCCCCAGCATTTT
many	TRBV3-1	NA	TRBJ2-1	CASSDSLSYNEQFF	TGTGCCAGCTCGGACAGTCTCTCCTACAATGAGCAGTTCTTC
NA	TRBV5-5	TRBD2	TRBJ2-2	CASSLGLAQITTGELFF	TGTGCCAGCAGCTTGGGACTAGCCCAAATCACCACCGGGGAGCTGTTTTTT